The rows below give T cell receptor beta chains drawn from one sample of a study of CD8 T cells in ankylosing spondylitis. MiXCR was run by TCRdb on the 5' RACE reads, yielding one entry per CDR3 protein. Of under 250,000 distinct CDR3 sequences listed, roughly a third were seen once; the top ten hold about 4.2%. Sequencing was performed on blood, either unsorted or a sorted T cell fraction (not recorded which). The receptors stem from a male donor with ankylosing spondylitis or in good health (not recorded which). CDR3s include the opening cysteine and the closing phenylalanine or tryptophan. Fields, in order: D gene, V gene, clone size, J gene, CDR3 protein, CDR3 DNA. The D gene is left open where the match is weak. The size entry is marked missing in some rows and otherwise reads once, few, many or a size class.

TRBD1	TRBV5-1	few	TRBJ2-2	CASSLQGASGELFF	TGCGCCAGCAGCCTTCAGGGGGCATCCGGGGAGCTGTTTTTT
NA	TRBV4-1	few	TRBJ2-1	CASSPPEGGNEQFF	TGCGCCAGCAGCCCCCCGGAGGGTGGGAATGAGCAGTTCTTC
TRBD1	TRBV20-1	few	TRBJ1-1	CSARDQDRAMNTEAFF	TGCAGTGCTAGAGATCAGGACAGGGCGATGAACACTGAAGCTTTCTTT
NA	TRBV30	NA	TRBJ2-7	CAWSVEVNEQYF	TGTGCCTGGAGTGTAGAGGTAAACGAGCAGTACTTC
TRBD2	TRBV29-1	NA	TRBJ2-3	CSVTGTRSIGTDTQYF	TGCAGCGTCACCGGGACTAGATCTATAGGAACAGATACGCAGTATTTT
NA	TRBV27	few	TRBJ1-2	CASSLQGIYGYTF	TGTGCCAGCAGTTTACAAGGGATATACGGCTACACCTTC
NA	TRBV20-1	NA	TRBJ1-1	CSAREWGEAFF	TGCAGTGCTAGAGAGTGGGGTGAAGCTTTCTTT
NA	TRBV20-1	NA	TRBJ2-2	CSARDQDFLTGELFF	TGCAGTGCTAGAGATCAGGACTTTCTAACCGGGGAGCTGTTTTTT
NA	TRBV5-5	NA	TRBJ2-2	CASSPPTFSGELFF	TGTGCCAGCAGCCCTCCGACCTTTTCCGGGGAGCTGTTTTTT
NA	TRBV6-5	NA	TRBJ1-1	CASSYGRATEAFF	TGTGCCAGCAGTTACGGGCGGGCCACTGAAGCTTTCTTT
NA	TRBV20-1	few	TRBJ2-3	CSAHQGGTDTQYF	TGCAGTGCTCATCAAGGGGGCACAGATACGCAGTATTTT
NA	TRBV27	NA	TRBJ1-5	CASRAGWENQPQHF	TGTGCCAGTAGAGCGGGGTGGGAGAATCAGCCCCAGCATTTT
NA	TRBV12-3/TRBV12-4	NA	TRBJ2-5	CASSLWLGEQETQYF	TGTGCCAGCAGTTTATGGTTAGGAGAGCAAGAGACCCAGTACTTC
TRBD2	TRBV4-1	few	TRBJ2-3	CASSPLSGAGTDTQYF	TGCGCCAGCAGCCCCCTTAGCGGGGCCGGCACAGATACGCAGTATTTT
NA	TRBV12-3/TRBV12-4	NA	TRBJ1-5	CASSVAWGNQPQHF	TGTGCCAGCAGCGTAGCATGGGGCAATCAGCCCCAGCATTTT
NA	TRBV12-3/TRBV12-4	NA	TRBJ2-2	CASSVSRGWTGELFF	TGTGCCAGCAGTGTGTCTAGGGGGTGGACCGGGGAGCTGTTTTTT
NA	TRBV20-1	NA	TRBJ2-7	CSARGDGRGPYEQYF	TGCAGTGCTAGAGGTGACGGCAGGGGACCCTACGAGCAGTACTTC
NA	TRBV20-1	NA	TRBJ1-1	CSASRGLNTEAFF	TGCAGTGCTAGTCGGGGGTTGAACACTGAAGCTTTCTTT
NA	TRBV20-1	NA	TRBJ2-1	CSARDLNNEQFF	TGCAGTGCTAGAGATTTGAACAATGAGCAGTTCTTC
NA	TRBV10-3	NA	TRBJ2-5	CAISDSGNQETQYF	TGTGCCATCAGTGACTCGGGCAACCAAGAGACCCAGTACTTC
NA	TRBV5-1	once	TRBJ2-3	CASSFGRAGTDTQYF	TGCGCCAGCAGCTTCGGCAGGGCCGGCACAGATACGCAGTATTTT
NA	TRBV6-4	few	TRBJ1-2	CASSAGSNYGYTF	TGTGCCAGCAGTGCAGGGTCTAACTATGGCTACACCTTC
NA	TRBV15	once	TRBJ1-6	CATSPTTVSNSPLHF	TGTGCCACCAGCCCCACGACTGTTTCTAATTCACCCCTCCACTTT
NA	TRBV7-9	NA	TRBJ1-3	CASTTMDSGNTIYF	TGTGCCAGCACCACAATGGACTCTGGAAACACCATATATTTT
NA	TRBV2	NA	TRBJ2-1	CASRADPYNEQFF	TGTGCCAGCAGGGCAGATCCCTACAATGAGCAGTTCTTC
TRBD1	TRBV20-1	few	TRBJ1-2	CSAERTGGIYGYTF	TGCAGTGCTGAAAGGACAGGGGGGATCTATGGCTACACCTTC
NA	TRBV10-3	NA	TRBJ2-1	CAISDVGGTVSYNEQFF	TGTGCCATCAGTGACGTGGGTGGAACAGTTTCTTACAATGAGCAGTTCTTC
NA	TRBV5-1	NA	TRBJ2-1	CASSLRSDTNEQFF	TGCGCCAGCAGCTTGAGGTCCGATACCAATGAGCAGTTCTTC